The T cell receptor beta chain under discussion was sequenced for a study of identifying expanded T cells in peripheral blood. Regarding the study as a whole: Variance in clone template counts between roughly two-week samples significantly increased with total template count across all healthy donors.

This CDR3 is built from 13 residues. Germline V gene lookup returns CDR1 MNHNS and CDR2 SASEGT. Deletions cut 5 bases from V and 6 bases from J, with 14 bases between. Repertoires were generated with immunoSEQ multiplex PCR, while TCRdb's copy carries only in-frame clones and drops some. The sample has 100,000 to 150,000 clones; over 65% are singletons. During the collection period, no donor immune events like infections were recorded. Note on this clone: What it binds is not known.

J is TRBJ2-7 and V is TRBV6-1, with D perhaps assigned TRBD1 or TRBD2 (5 bases each). What was sequenced was blood. This receptor was taken from a person between 18 and 70 years old in good health. This chain's CDR3 is CASSRSPGSEQYF. The CDR3 nucleotides are TGTGCCAGCAGTCGGTCTCCAGGGAGCGAGCAGTACTTC.